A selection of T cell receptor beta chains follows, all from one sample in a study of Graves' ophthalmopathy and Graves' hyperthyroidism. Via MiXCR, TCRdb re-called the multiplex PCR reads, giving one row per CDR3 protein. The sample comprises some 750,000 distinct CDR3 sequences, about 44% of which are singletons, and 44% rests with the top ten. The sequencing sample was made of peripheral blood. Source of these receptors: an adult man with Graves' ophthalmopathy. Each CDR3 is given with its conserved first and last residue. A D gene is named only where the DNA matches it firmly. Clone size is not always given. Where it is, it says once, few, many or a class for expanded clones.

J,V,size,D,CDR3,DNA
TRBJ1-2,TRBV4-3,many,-,CASSQEGEGRRNGYTF,TGCGCCAGCAGCCAAGAGGGGGAGGGAAGACGGAATGGCTACACCTTC
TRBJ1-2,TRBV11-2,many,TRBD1,CASSSGTGETAGYTF,TGTGCCAGCAGCTCCGGGACAGGGGAAACGGCTGGCTACACCTTC
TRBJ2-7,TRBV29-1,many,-,CSVDFADEQYF,TGCAGCGTTGACTTCGCGGACGAGCAGTACTTC
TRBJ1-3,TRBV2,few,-,CASSGRLSGNTIYF,TGTGCCAGCTCCGGGCGGCTCTCTGGAAACACCATATATTTT
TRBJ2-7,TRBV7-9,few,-,CASRSPRQEEYEQYF,TGTGCCAGCCGGTCACCAAGACAGGAAGAGTACGAGCAGTACTTC
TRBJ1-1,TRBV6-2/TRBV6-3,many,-,CASTIRGKAFF,TGTGCCAGCACGATAAGGGGGAAGGCTTTCTTT
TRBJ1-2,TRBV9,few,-,CASTTGAGYGYTF,TGTGCCAGCACTACGGGGGCTGGCTATGGCTACACCTTC
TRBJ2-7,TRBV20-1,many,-,CSARGVSYEQYF,TGCAGTGCTAGAGGCGTATCCTACGAGCAGTACTTC
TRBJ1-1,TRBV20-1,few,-,CSASPDRTEAFF,TGCAGTGCTAGCCCGGATCGGACTGAAGCTTTCTTT
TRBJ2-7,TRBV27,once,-,CASSLIGGVASYEQYF,TGTGCCAGCAGTTTAATCGGAGGGGTAGCCTCCTACGAGCAGTACTTC
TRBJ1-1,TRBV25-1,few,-,CASSQVTGSTEAFF,TGTGCCAGCAGCCAAGTTACAGGGAGCACTGAAGCTTTCTTT
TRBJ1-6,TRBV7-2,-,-,CASSGRYGGRLSYNSPLHF,TGTGCCAGCAGTGGCCGTTACGGGGGGAGATTGTCCTATAATTCACCCCTCCACTTT
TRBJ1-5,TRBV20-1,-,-,CSARELLAGGRETQHF,TGCAGTGCTAGAGAGCTGTTAGCGGGAGGGAGAGAGACCCAGCATTTT
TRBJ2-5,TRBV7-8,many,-,CASSQRLETQYF,TGTGCCAGCAGCCAGCGGTTAGAGACCCAGTACTTC
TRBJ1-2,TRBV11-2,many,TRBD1,CASSHGQGSAGYTF,TGTGCCAGCAGCCATGGACAGGGTTCGGCTGGCTACACCTTC
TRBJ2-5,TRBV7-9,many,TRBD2,CASSSTSGRVETQYF,TGTGCCAGCAGCTCGACTAGCGGGAGGGTTGAGACCCAGTACTTC
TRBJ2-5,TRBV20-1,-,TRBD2,CSAAGLAGRGETQYF,TGCAGTGCTGCCGGACTAGCGGGAAGAGGAGAGACCCAGTACTTC
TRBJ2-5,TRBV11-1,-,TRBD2,CASSLSPAGVGETQYF,TGTGCCAGCAGCTTAAGTCCGGCGGGAGTCGGGGAGACCCAGTACTTC
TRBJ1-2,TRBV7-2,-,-,CASSHLEGDGYTF,TGTGCCAGCAGCCACCTCGAGGGCGATGGCTACACCTTC
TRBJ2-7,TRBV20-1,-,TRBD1,CSARAPRTGGVEQYF,TGCAGTGCTAGAGCCCCCCGGACAGGGGGCGTCGAGCAGTACTTC
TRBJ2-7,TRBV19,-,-,CASSPTEGREQYF,TGTGCCAGTAGTCCTACCGAGGGACGTGAGCAGTACTTC
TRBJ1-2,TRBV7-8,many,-,CASSLARNGGYTF,TGTGCCAGCAGCTTAGCTCGAAACGGTGGCTACACCTTC
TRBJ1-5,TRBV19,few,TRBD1,CASRGWRGQDQPQHF,TGTGCCAGTCGGGGGTGGAGGGGGCAAGATCAGCCCCAGCATTTT
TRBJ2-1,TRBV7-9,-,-,CASSLDLSQQFF,TGTGCCAGCAGTTTGGACTTGTCCCAGCAGTTCTTC
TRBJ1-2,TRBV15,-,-,CATSRDGRIYGYTF,TGTGCCACCAGCAGAGATGGGAGGATCTATGGCTACACCTTC
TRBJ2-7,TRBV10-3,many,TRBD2,CAISLEGLAYEQYF,TGTGCCATCAGTCTAGAGGGACTAGCCTACGAGCAGTACTTC
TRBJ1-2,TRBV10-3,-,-,CASSYGAVYGYTF,TGTGCCAGCAGTTATGGGGCAGTCTATGGCTACACCTTC
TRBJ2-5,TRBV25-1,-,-,CASSVEQGGGTQYF,TGTGCCAGCAGCGTAGAACAGGGAGGTGGGACCCAGTACTTC
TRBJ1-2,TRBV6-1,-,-,CASSGNRVTNYGYTF,TGTGCCAGCAGTGGTAACAGGGTTACTAACTATGGCTACACCTTC
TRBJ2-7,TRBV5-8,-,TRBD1,CASSIGTVYEQYF,TGTGCCAGCAGCATAGGGACAGTTTACGAGCAGTACTTC
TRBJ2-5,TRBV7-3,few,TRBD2,CASSLLTVAGGGETQYF,TGTGCCAGCAGCCTCCTCACGGTAGCGGGGGGTGGGGAGACCCAGTACTTC
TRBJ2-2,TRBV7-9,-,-,CASSRLPGGELFF,TGTGCCAGCAGCCGCCTCCCCGGCGGGGAGCTGTTTTTT
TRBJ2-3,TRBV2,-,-,CASIQSADTDTQYF,TGTGCCAGCATTCAATCGGCGGACACAGATACGCAGTATTTT
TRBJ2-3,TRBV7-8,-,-,CASSLRGFSTDTQYF,TGTGCCAGCAGCTTGCGGGGTTTTAGCACAGATACGCAGTATTTT
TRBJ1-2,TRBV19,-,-,CASSIDGAQPNYGYTF,TGTGCCAGTAGTATAGACGGGGCCCAACCCAACTATGGCTACACCTTC
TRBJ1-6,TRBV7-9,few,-,CASSLLISGEDSYNSPLHF,TGTGCCAGCAGCTTACTTATATCGGGGGAAGACTCCTATAATTCACCCCTCCACTTT
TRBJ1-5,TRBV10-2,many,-,CASSDTRISNQPQHF,TGCGCCAGCAGTGACACAAGAATAAGCAATCAGCCCCAGCATTTT
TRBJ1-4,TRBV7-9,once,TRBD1,CAGSSTGGDEKLFF,TGTGCCGGCAGCTCCACAGGGGGGGATGAAAAACTGTTTTTT
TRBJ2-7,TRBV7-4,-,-,CASSYSSGSGEQYF,TGTGCCAGCAGTTACTCGTCAGGGTCCGGCGAGCAGTACTTC
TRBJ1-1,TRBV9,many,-,CASSVDWEGYAEAFF,TGTGCCAGCAGCGTAGACTGGGAGGGGTATGCTGAAGCTTTCTTT
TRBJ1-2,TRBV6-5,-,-,CASSYSGLYYGYTF,TGTGCCAGCAGTTACTCTGGACTGTATTATGGCTACACCTTC
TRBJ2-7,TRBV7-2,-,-,CASRLQTAYEQYF,TGTGCCAGCAGGTTACAGACGGCCTACGAGCAGTACTTC